This entry features one T cell receptor (beta chain) sequence. This entry comes from a study of blood T cell repertoires in COVID-19. Repertoires were generated with immunoSEQ multiplex PCR, while TCRdb's copy carries only in-frame clones and drops some. This repertoire shows hundreds of thousands of clones, 65% to 85% found once; its top ten account for approximately 8%. The CDR3 sequence is 16 residues long. Germline CDR1 is MRHNA and CDR2 is SNTAGT. J was trimmed by 4 bases and V by 5 bases; bases with no gene match: 12. The clonotype was recovered from a woman older than 75 with acute or convalescent COVID-19. Sequenced: peripheral blood. The chain is built from TRBV6-4 and TRBJ1-2, with TRBD1 matching 8 bases. The CDR3 loop reads CASSPTGGGLSYGYTF. DNA for the CDR3: TGTGCCAGCAGTCCTACAGGGGGTGGACTAAGCTATGGCTACACCTTC.